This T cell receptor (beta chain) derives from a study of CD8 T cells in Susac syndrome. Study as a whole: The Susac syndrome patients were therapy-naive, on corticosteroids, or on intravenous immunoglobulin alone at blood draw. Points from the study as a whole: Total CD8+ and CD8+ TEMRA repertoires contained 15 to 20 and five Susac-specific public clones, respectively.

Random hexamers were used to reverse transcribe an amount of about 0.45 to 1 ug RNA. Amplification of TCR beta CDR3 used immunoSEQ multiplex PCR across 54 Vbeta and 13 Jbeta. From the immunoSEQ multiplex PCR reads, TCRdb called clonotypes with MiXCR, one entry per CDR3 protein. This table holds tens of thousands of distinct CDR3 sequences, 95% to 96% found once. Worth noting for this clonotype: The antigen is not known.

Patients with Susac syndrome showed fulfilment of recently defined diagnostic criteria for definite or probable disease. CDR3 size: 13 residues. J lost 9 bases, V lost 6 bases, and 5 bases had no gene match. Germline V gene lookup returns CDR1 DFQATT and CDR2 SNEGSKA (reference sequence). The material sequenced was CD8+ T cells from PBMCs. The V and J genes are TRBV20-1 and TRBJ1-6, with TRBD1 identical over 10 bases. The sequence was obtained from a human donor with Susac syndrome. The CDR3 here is CSAPGQGISPLHF. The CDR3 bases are TGCAGTGCGCCGGGACAGGGGATTTCACCCCTCCACTTT.